This T cell receptor (beta chain) is from a study of T cells in Graves' hyperthyroidism and ophthalmopathy. The study, taken as a whole, reports: Ophthalmopathy prediction by the model preceded onset by a median roughly 6.3 months.

This clonotype was detected a few times. Its antigen is not identified. Germline V CDR1 and CDR2: SGHRS, YFSETQ. Trimming left V 4 bases short and J 7 bases short, with 15 bases between. The CDR3 is 13 amino acids. RNA transcripts served as the template for amplifying TCR beta CDR3 regions. With the HTBI primer set, the TCR CDR3 went through a first round of RT-PCR. One entry per CDR3 protein, called by TCRdb with MiXCR from the multiplex PCR reads. The sample contains fewer than 850,000 distinct CDR3 sequences, roughly a sixth of which appear only once. Sequenced material: blood. V and J are TRBV5-1 and TRBJ2-7; a weak D match, TRBD2 (6 bases). The sequence came from a man aged 45-65 years with Graves' hyperthyroidism. CDR3: CASSGGTPWEQYF. DNA of the CDR3: TGCGCCAGCAGCGGCGGGACCCCATGGGAGCAGTACTTC. The full variable domain, in which reference TRBV5-1 and TRBJ2-7 provide the parts outside the CDR3, is KAGVTQTPRYLIKTRGQQVTLSCSPISGHRSVSWYQQTPGQGLQFLFEYFSETQRNKGNFPGRFSGRQFSNSRSEMNVSTLELGDSALYLCASSGGTPWEQYFGPGTRLTVT.